Listed below are T cell receptor beta chains from one sample, sequenced in a study of OX40 agonist ivuxolimab in advanced cancers. Some clones are missing from TCRdb's copy, which holds only in-frame ones; the method was immunoSEQ multiplex PCR. This sample has about 64,000 clones, with around 80% found just once. The sequencing here drew on CD4+ or CD8+ T cells sorted from blood, taken in a trial of the OX40 agonist ivuxolimab. The origin of the receptors is an adult with an advanced solid tumor such as melanoma, head and neck, liver or kidney cancer. Each CDR3 is given with its conserved first and last residue. Fields, in order: clone size, J gene, V gene, D gene, CDR3 protein, CDR3 DNA. D genes are given only for firm matches. Not all rows give a size; the values are once, few, many and, for expanded clones, a class.

clone size: once
J gene: TRBJ2-1
V gene: TRBV20-1
D gene: NA
CDR3 protein: CSARGSNEQFF
CDR3 DNA: TGCAGTGCTAGAGGGAGCAATGAGCAGTTCTTC

clone size: few
J gene: TRBJ1-6
V gene: TRBV19
D gene: NA
CDR3 protein: CASSAGDSNLPLHF
CDR3 DNA: TGTGCCAGTAGTGCAGGAGACTCTAATTTACCCCTCCACTTT

clone size: NA
J gene: TRBJ1-1
V gene: TRBV10-2
D gene: NA
CDR3 protein: CASSEPGVTEAFF
CDR3 DNA: TGCGCCAGCAGTGAGCCGGGGGTTACTGAAGCTTTCTTT

clone size: NA
J gene: TRBJ2-5
V gene: TRBV9
D gene: NA
CDR3 protein: CASSYREETQYF
CDR3 DNA: TGTGCCAGCAGCTACAGGGAAGAGACCCAGTACTTC

clone size: NA
J gene: TRBJ1-1
V gene: TRBV14
D gene: NA
CDR3 protein: CASSLGRRTEAFF
CDR3 DNA: TGTGCCAGCAGCCTGGGGCGGCGGACTGAAGCTTTCTTT

clone size: NA
J gene: TRBJ1-2
V gene: TRBV5-6
D gene: NA
CDR3 protein: CASSIQGTRYGYTF
CDR3 DNA: TGTGCCAGCAGCATACAAGGGACACGCTATGGCTACACCTTC

clone size: NA
J gene: TRBJ2-4
V gene: TRBV7-9
D gene: NA
CDR3 protein: CASSFGGAKNIQYF
CDR3 DNA: TGTGCCAGCAGCTTCGGGGGAGCCAAAAACATTCAGTACTTC

clone size: NA
J gene: TRBJ1-2
V gene: TRBV15
D gene: TRBD1
CDR3 protein: CATSRDTLMDRAVLNYGYTF
CDR3 DNA: TGTGCCACCAGCAGAGATACCTTGATGGACAGGGCAGTACTTAACTATGGCTACACCTTC

clone size: once
J gene: TRBJ1-1
V gene: TRBV10-3
D gene: TRBD1
CDR3 protein: CAISEPGQGDGTEAFF
CDR3 DNA: TGTGCCATCAGTGAGCCGGGACAGGGGGATGGCACTGAAGCTTTCTTT

clone size: NA
J gene: TRBJ1-2
V gene: TRBV30
D gene: NA
CDR3 protein: CAWSTPGGIYGYTF
CDR3 DNA: TGTGCCTGGAGTACACCGGGGGGGATCTATGGCTACACCTTC

clone size: NA
J gene: TRBJ2-5
V gene: TRBV7-6
D gene: NA
CDR3 protein: CASSLGVQETQYF
CDR3 DNA: TGTGCCAGCAGCTTAGGGGTACAAGAGACCCAGTACTTC

clone size: NA
J gene: TRBJ1-6
V gene: TRBV30
D gene: NA
CDR3 protein: CAWSETGNSPLHF
CDR3 DNA: TGTGCCTGGAGTGAAACAGGGAATTCACCCCTCCACTTT

clone size: few
J gene: TRBJ1-2
V gene: TRBV11-2
D gene: NA
CDR3 protein: CASSSLGRGNYGYTF
CDR3 DNA: TGTGCCAGCAGCTCCCTCGGCCGGGGCAATTATGGCTACACCTTC

clone size: NA
J gene: TRBJ1-1
V gene: TRBV5-5
D gene: NA
CDR3 protein: CASSLGQLIMNTEAFF
CDR3 DNA: TGTGCCAGCAGCTTGGGTCAGCTAATAATGAACACTGAAGCTTTCTTT

clone size: NA
J gene: TRBJ1-1
V gene: TRBV10-3
D gene: TRBD1
CDR3 protein: CAISEPRVSGQGKAFF
CDR3 DNA: TGTGCCATCAGTGAACCTCGGGTTTCGGGACAGGGGAAAGCTTTCTTT

clone size: NA
J gene: TRBJ2-7
V gene: TRBV18
D gene: NA
CDR3 protein: CASSPTGSISYEQYF
CDR3 DNA: TGTGCCAGCTCACCTACCGGGAGTATCTCCTACGAGCAGTACTTC

clone size: NA
J gene: TRBJ1-4
V gene: TRBV7-9
D gene: NA
CDR3 protein: CASKTTTNEKLFF
CDR3 DNA: TGTGCCAGCAAAACTACAACTAATGAAAAACTGTTTTTT

clone size: NA
J gene: TRBJ1-6
V gene: TRBV6-5
D gene: TRBD1
CDR3 protein: CASSSPGQGSSPLHF
CDR3 DNA: TGTGCCAGCAGTTCCCCGGGACAGGGAAGTTCACCCCTCCACTTT

clone size: NA
J gene: TRBJ1-6
V gene: TRBV30
D gene: TRBD1
CDR3 protein: CAWGPRSGQENSPLHF
CDR3 DNA: TGTGCCTGGGGTCCTCGGTCGGGACAGGAGAATTCACCCCTCCACTTT

clone size: NA
J gene: TRBJ2-3
V gene: TRBV6-1
D gene: TRBD2
CDR3 protein: CASSEGWGSGGLTDTQYF
CDR3 DNA: TGTGCCAGCAGTGAAGGGTGGGGTAGCGGGGGGCTCACAGATACGCAGTATTTT

clone size: NA
J gene: TRBJ2-1
V gene: TRBV5-4
D gene: TRBD2
CDR3 protein: CASSSNLAGGRYNEQFF
CDR3 DNA: TGTGCCAGCAGCTCCAACCTAGCGGGGGGGCGTTACAATGAGCAGTTCTTC

clone size: once
J gene: TRBJ2-5
V gene: TRBV5-6
D gene: NA
CDR3 protein: CASSFSGAETQYF
CDR3 DNA: TGTGCCAGCAGCTTTTCTGGCGCAGAGACCCAGTACTTC

clone size: few
J gene: TRBJ1-5
V gene: TRBV7-2
D gene: NA
CDR3 protein: CASSTQMGNQPQHF
CDR3 DNA: TGTGCCAGCAGCACACAAATGGGCAATCAGCCCCAGCATTTT

clone size: NA
J gene: TRBJ1-1
V gene: TRBV30
D gene: NA
CDR3 protein: CAWSWDPKANTEAFF
CDR3 DNA: TGTGCCTGGAGTTGGGACCCCAAAGCGAACACTGAAGCTTTCTTT

clone size: NA
J gene: TRBJ1-3
V gene: TRBV6-6
D gene: NA
CDR3 protein: CASTLTFSGNTIYF
CDR3 DNA: TGTGCCAGCACTTTGACTTTCTCTGGAAACACCATATATTTT

clone size: NA
J gene: TRBJ1-5
V gene: TRBV30
D gene: NA
CDR3 protein: CAWARKRNQPQHF
CDR3 DNA: TGTGCCTGGGCCCGGAAGAGGAATCAGCCCCAGCATTTT

clone size: NA
J gene: TRBJ2-3
V gene: TRBV10-3
D gene: NA
CDR3 protein: CAISGEDTQYF
CDR3 DNA: TGTGCCATCAGTGGTGAAGATACGCAGTATTTT

clone size: NA
J gene: TRBJ1-2
V gene: TRBV30
D gene: NA
CDR3 protein: CAWSNGGYGYTF
CDR3 DNA: TGTGCCTGGAGTAATGGGGGCTATGGCTACACCTTC

clone size: NA
J gene: TRBJ1-2
V gene: TRBV23-1
D gene: NA
CDR3 protein: CASSQRGNYGYTF
CDR3 DNA: TGCGCCAGCAGTCAGCGGGGAAACTATGGCTACACCTTC

clone size: NA
J gene: TRBJ2-1
V gene: TRBV2
D gene: TRBD2
CDR3 protein: CASSVTSGEQFF
CDR3 DNA: TGTGCCAGCAGTGTGACTAGCGGTGAGCAGTTCTTC

clone size: NA
J gene: TRBJ1-2
V gene: TRBV19
D gene: NA
CDR3 protein: CASSIEWGREAGYTF
CDR3 DNA: TGTGCCAGTAGTATAGAATGGGGCAGGGAGGCTGGCTACACCTTC

clone size: NA
J gene: TRBJ1-1
V gene: TRBV9
D gene: NA
CDR3 protein: CASSRILNTEAFF
CDR3 DNA: TGTGCCAGCAGCAGAATATTGAACACTGAAGCTTTCTTT

clone size: NA
J gene: TRBJ2-5
V gene: TRBV19
D gene: TRBD2
CDR3 protein: CASKERTGLSGGIQETQYF
CDR3 DNA: TGTGCCAGTAAGGAAAGAACAGGGCTGAGCGGGGGGATTCAAGAGACCCAGTACTTC

clone size: once
J gene: TRBJ2-3
V gene: TRBV7-8
D gene: NA
CDR3 protein: CASSVAQTLSTTQYF
CDR3 DNA: TGTGCCAGCAGCGTAGCCCAAACGTTATCGACTACGCAGTATTTT

clone size: NA
J gene: TRBJ1-5
V gene: TRBV7-2
D gene: NA
CDR3 protein: CASSSRAGHNQPQHF
CDR3 DNA: TGTGCCAGCAGCTCCCGGGCCGGTCACAATCAGCCCCAGCATTTT

clone size: NA
J gene: TRBJ2-2
V gene: TRBV6-5
D gene: NA
CDR3 protein: CASRRNTGELFF
CDR3 DNA: TGTGCCAGCAGGCGGAACACCGGGGAGCTGTTTTTT

clone size: few
J gene: TRBJ1-4
V gene: TRBV30
D gene: NA
CDR3 protein: CAWSVRGANEKLFF
CDR3 DNA: TGTGCCTGGAGTGTGAGGGGGGCGAATGAAAAACTGTTTTTT

clone size: NA
J gene: TRBJ2-5
V gene: TRBV19
D gene: TRBD1
CDR3 protein: CASSANPGGETQYF
CDR3 DNA: TGTGCCAGTAGTGCTAACCCAGGGGGAGAGACCCAGTACTTC

clone size: NA
J gene: TRBJ1-2
V gene: TRBV10-3
D gene: TRBD1
CDR3 protein: CAISGTGEREGYTF
CDR3 DNA: TGTGCCATCAGTGGCACAGGGGAGCGGGAGGGCTACACCTTC

clone size: once
J gene: TRBJ2-5
V gene: TRBV30
D gene: NA
CDR3 protein: CAWTVGSEETQYF
CDR3 DNA: TGTGCCTGGACTGTGGGCTCAGAAGAGACCCAGTACTTC

clone size: NA
J gene: TRBJ1-6
V gene: TRBV29-1
D gene: NA
CDR3 protein: CSVADSVNNSPLHF
CDR3 DNA: TGCAGCGTTGCGGACAGCGTTAATAATTCACCCCTCCACTTT

clone size: NA
J gene: TRBJ1-2
V gene: TRBV27
D gene: TRBD1
CDR3 protein: CASSVRDRVEGYTF
CDR3 DNA: TGTGCCAGCAGTGTGCGGGACAGGGTAGAGGGCTACACCTTC

clone size: NA
J gene: TRBJ2-1
V gene: TRBV6-6
D gene: NA
CDR3 protein: CASSYWDEQFF
CDR3 DNA: TGTGCCAGCAGTTACTGGGATGAGCAGTTCTTC

clone size: NA
J gene: TRBJ2-7
V gene: TRBV28
D gene: NA
CDR3 protein: CASSLWDRAYEQYF
CDR3 DNA: TGTGCCAGCAGTTTATGGGACAGAGCCTACGAGCAGTACTTC

clone size: few
J gene: TRBJ2-7
V gene: TRBV2
D gene: NA
CDR3 protein: CASSESAYEQYF
CDR3 DNA: TGTGCCAGCAGTGAATCGGCCTACGAGCAGTACTTC

clone size: NA
J gene: TRBJ1-1
V gene: TRBV18
D gene: NA
CDR3 protein: CASSRIRNTEAFF
CDR3 DNA: TGTGCCAGCTCCCGAATCCGAAACACTGAAGCTTTCTTT

clone size: medium-sized
J gene: TRBJ1-1
V gene: TRBV4-2
D gene: NA
CDR3 protein: CASSQEGTPGTEAFF
CDR3 DNA: TGTGCCAGCAGCCAAGAAGGGACCCCGGGCACTGAAGCTTTCTTT

clone size: NA
J gene: TRBJ2-3
V gene: TRBV14
D gene: NA
CDR3 protein: CASVGQQIFRTDTQYF
CDR3 DNA: TGTGCCAGCGTGGGACAACAAATTTTTCGCACAGATACGCAGTATTTT

clone size: NA
J gene: TRBJ1-1
V gene: TRBV7-9
D gene: NA
CDR3 protein: CASSSQNSNTEAFF
CDR3 DNA: TGTGCCAGCAGCTCACAGAACTCGAACACTGAAGCTTTCTTT

clone size: NA
J gene: TRBJ2-1
V gene: TRBV14
D gene: NA
CDR3 protein: CASSQGGIYNEQFF
CDR3 DNA: TGTGCCAGCAGCCAAGGAGGGATCTACAATGAGCAGTTCTTC

clone size: NA
J gene: TRBJ1-2
V gene: TRBV5-1
D gene: TRBD1
CDR3 protein: CASSPGQGNGYTF
CDR3 DNA: TGCGCCAGCAGCCCAGGACAGGGGAATGGCTACACCTTC

clone size: few
J gene: TRBJ2-7
V gene: TRBV7-9
D gene: TRBD1
CDR3 protein: CASSPGQFLEQYF
CDR3 DNA: TGTGCCAGCAGCCCGGGACAGTTCTTAGAGCAGTACTTC